This record looks at one T cell receptor (beta chain) sequence and its context. The sample comes from a study of control samples from healthy donors and cancer patients. The CDR3 runs 12 residues. Trimming removed 0 bases at V and 5 bases at J, with 1 base between. The V gene's germline CDR1 is SGHTA and CDR2 FQGTGA. Profiled with immunoSEQ multiplex PCR; TCRdb holds only in-frame clones, not every one. The data show around 63,000 clones, roughly 86% seen once. The sequencing input was PBMCs. This sequence joins TRBV7-3 and TRBJ2-2; D unclear. The receptor was derived from a woman in her fifties or sixties with head and neck cancer. The CDR3 region has the DNA TGTGCCAGCAGCTTAACGACCGGGGAGCTGTTTTTT. This codes for CASSLTTGELFF.